This TCR beta chain was documented in a study of lymphopenia after photon versus proton radiotherapy. For this clone: The antigen remains unidentified.

Notes on the study in general: Relative stability marked proton patients; photon patients lost diversity and naive cells.

The ends were cut back, 5 bases at V and 4 bases at J, with 11 bases in the middle. This CDR3 comprises 14 residues. Germline V gene lookup returns CDR1 ENHRY and CDR2 SYGVKD. Assay: immunoSEQ multiplex PCR; the TCRdb copy retains only in-frame clones and omits some. The data contain 160,000 or so clones, about 88% of them seen just once; the ten biggest clones take up around 5.1%. Here the sequenced sample was peripheral blood, taken from a patient treated with photon-based radiotherapy. J is TRBJ2-2 and V is TRBV10-3, with a weak D call TRBD2 (6 bases). This receptor was obtained from a man aged 50 to 59 with gastric cancer. The CDR3 is CAISPGLLTGELFF. CDR3 nucleotide sequence: TGTGCCATCAGTCCGGGACTTCTCACCGGGGAGCTGTTTTTT.